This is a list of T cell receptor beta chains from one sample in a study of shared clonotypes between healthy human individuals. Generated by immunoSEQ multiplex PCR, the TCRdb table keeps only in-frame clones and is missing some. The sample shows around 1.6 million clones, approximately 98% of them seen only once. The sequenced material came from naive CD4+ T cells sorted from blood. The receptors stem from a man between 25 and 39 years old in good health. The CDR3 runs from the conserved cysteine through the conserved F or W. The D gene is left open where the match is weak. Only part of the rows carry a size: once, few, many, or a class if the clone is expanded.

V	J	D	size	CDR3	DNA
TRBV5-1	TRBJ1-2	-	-	CASSLGQPYGYTF	TGCGCCAGCAGCCTAGGACAGCCCTATGGCTACACCTTC
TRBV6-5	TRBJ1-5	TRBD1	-	CASSYQGGGNQPQHF	TGTGCCAGCAGTTACCAGGGGGGTGGCAATCAGCCCCAGCATTTT
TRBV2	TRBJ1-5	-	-	CASSLAASNQPQHF	TGTGCCAGCAGTTTGGCGGCAAGCAATCAGCCCCAGCATTTT
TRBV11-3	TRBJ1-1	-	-	CASSPSRIATEAFF	TGTGCCAGCAGCCCAAGTCGGATAGCCACTGAAGCTTTCTTT
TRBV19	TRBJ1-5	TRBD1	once	CASSTVTGNQPQHF	TGTGCCAGTAGTACCGTGACAGGGAATCAGCCCCAGCATTTT
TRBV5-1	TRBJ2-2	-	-	CASSTGREVTGELFF	TGCGCCAGCAGCACGGGAAGAGAAGTTACCGGGGAGCTGTTTTTT
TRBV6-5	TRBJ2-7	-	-	CASSYAATGQFEQYF	TGTGCCAGCAGTTACGCAGCTACGGGACAATTCGAGCAGTACTTC
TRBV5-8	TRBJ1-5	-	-	CASSLSSQPQHF	TGTGCCAGCAGCTTGTCGAGTCAGCCCCAGCATTTT
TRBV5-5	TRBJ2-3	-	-	CASSLGVPDTQYF	TGTGCCAGCAGCTTGGGAGTCCCAGATACGCAGTATTTT
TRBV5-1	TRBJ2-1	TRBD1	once	CASSTYRDRVGNEQFF	TGCGCCAGCAGCACCTACCGGGACAGGGTGGGCAATGAGCAGTTCTTC
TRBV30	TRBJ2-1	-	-	CAWSPGGYNEQFF	TGTGCCTGGAGCCCGGGCGGCTACAATGAGCAGTTCTTC
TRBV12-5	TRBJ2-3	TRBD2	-	CASGLSGPTDTQYF	TGTGCTAGTGGACTTAGCGGGCCCACAGATACGCAGTATTTT
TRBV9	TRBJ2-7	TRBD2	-	CASSPGLAGDRSYEQYF	TGTGCCAGCAGCCCTGGACTAGCGGGAGATCGGTCCTACGAGCAGTACTTC
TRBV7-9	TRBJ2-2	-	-	CASSSQRQTNTGELFF	TGTGCCAGCAGCTCCCAGAGACAGACAAACACCGGGGAGCTGTTTTTT
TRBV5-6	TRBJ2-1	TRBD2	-	CASSLRGLASEQFF	TGTGCCAGCAGCTTGAGGGGACTAGCGAGTGAGCAGTTCTTC
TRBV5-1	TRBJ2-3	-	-	CASSSEGSNAQYF	TGCGCCAGCAGTAGTGAGGGGAGTAATGCGCAGTATTTT
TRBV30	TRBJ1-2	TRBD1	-	CAWSTLGTGGAGAYTPLF	TGTGCCTGGAGTACCCTTGGGACAGGGGGCGCAGGAGCTTATACCCCCCTCTTC
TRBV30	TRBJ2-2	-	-	CAWSVLRARPGELFF	TGTGCCTGGAGTGTACTCAGGGCGCGTCCCGGGGAGCTGTTTTTT
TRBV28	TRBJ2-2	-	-	CASSFGPGELFF	TGTGCCAGCAGTTTTGGGCCCGGGGAGCTGTTTTTT
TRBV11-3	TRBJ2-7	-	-	CASSPEANSYEQYF	TGTGCCAGCAGCCCCGAGGCGAATTCCTACGAGCAGTACTTC
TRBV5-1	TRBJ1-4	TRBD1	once	CASSDTGTGVEKLFF	TGCGCCAGCAGCGACACCGGGACAGGGGTCGAAAAACTGTTTTTT
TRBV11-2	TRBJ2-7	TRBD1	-	CASSSGTGLYEQYF	TGTGCCAGCAGCTCCGGGACAGGGTTGTACGAGCAGTACTTC
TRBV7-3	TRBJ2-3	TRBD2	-	CASSFGLAGTDTQYF	TGTGCCAGCAGCTTTGGACTAGCGGGCACAGATACGCAGTATTTT
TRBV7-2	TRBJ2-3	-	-	CASSLGRERVSTDTQYF	TGTGCCAGCAGCTTAGGACGGGAGCGAGTGAGCACAGATACGCAGTATTTT
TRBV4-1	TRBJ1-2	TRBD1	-	CASSQGPTGYGYTF	TGCGCCAGCAGCCAAGGCCCGACAGGGTACGGCTACACCTTC
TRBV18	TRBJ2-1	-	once	CASSPNRGGNEQFF	TGTGCCAGCTCACCTAACAGGGGAGGGAATGAGCAGTTCTTC
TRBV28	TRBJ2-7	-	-	CASSFRGLPYEQYF	TGTGCCAGCAGTTTTAGAGGGCTTCCCTACGAGCAGTACTTC
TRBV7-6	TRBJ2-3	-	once	CASSLGIGTFTDTQYF	TGTGCCAGCAGCTTAGGGATCGGCACTTTCACAGATACGCAGTATTTT
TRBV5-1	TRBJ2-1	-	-	CASSSRALLDEQFF	TGCGCCAGCAGCAGCCGGGCCCTTCTGGATGAGCAGTTCTTC
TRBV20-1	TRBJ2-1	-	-	CSAPRVNEQFF	TGCAGTGCTCCCAGGGTCAATGAGCAGTTCTTC
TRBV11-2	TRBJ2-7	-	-	CASSLNIGTYEQYF	TGTGCCAGCAGCTTAAATATTGGCACCTACGAGCAGTACTTC
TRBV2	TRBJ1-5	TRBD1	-	CASRGGTGDQPQHF	TGTGCCAGCAGGGGAGGGACAGGGGATCAGCCCCAGCATTTT
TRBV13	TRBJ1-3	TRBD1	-	CASRPNRGSSGNTIYF	TGTGCCAGCAGACCAAACAGGGGTTCCTCTGGAAACACCATATATTTT
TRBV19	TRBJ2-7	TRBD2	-	CASSLREKGLASYEQYF	TGTGCCAGTAGCCTTCGCGAAAAGGGACTAGCTTCCTACGAGCAGTACTTC
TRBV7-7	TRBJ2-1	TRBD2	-	CASSLGLAGNNEQFF	TGTGCCAGCAGCTTAGGACTAGCGGGGAACAATGAGCAGTTCTTC
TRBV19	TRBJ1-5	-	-	CASSTTASVRGQQPQHF	TGTGCCAGTAGTACCACCGCCTCTGTCCGGGGGCAACAGCCCCAGCATTTT
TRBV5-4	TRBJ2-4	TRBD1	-	CASSLSGQGVDIQYF	TGTGCCAGCAGCTTATCAGGACAGGGGGTTGACATTCAGTACTTC
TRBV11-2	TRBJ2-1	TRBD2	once	CASTGGLAGRWDEQFF	TGTGCCAGCACCGGGGGACTAGCGGGACGGTGGGATGAGCAGTTCTTC
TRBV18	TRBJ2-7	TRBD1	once	CASSPEGGGEQYF	TGTGCCAGCTCACCTGAAGGGGGCGGCGAGCAGTACTTC
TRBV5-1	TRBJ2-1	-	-	CASSLVLVADRLGYNEQFF	TGCGCCAGCAGCTTGGTTCTGGTGGCTGACAGGTTGGGGTACAATGAGCAGTTCTTC
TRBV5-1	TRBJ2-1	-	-	CASSSVALHNEQFF	TGCGCCAGCAGCTCCGTGGCGCTCCACAATGAGCAGTTCTTC
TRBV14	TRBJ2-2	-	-	CASSRPPGVGELFF	TGTGCCAGCAGCCGCCCCCCCGGGGTCGGGGAGCTGTTTTTT
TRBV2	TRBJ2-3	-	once	CASKYTDTQYF	TGTGCCAGCAAATACACAGATACGCAGTATTTT
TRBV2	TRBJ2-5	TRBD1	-	CASSDYRGETQYF	TGTGCCAGCAGTGACTACAGGGGAGAGACCCAGTACTTC
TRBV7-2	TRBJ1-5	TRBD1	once	CASSAWTGPNQPQHF	TGTGCCAGCAGCGCTTGGACAGGCCCCAATCAGCCCCAGCATTTT
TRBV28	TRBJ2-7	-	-	CASSPGLSFFSYEQYF	TGTGCCAGCAGCCCGGGACTCTCCTTTTTTTCCTACGAGCAGTACTTC
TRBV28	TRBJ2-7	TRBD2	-	CASIPGVRTSGTPSYEQYF	TGTGCCAGCATCCCCGGGGTCCGAACTAGCGGGACTCCTTCCTACGAGCAGTACTTC
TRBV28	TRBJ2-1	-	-	CASSLDTGKLYNEQFF	TGTGCCAGCAGTTTGGATACAGGGAAACTTTACAATGAGCAGTTCTTC
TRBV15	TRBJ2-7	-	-	CATSRDRGYYEQYF	TGTGCCACCAGCAGAGATCGCGGATACTACGAGCAGTACTTC
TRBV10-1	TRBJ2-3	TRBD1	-	CASSARTGSDTQYF	TGCGCCAGCAGTGCCCGGACAGGCTCAGATACGCAGTATTTT
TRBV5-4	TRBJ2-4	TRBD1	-	CASSRRQGRRNIQYF	TGTGCCAGCAGCAGGCGACAGGGACGCAGAAACATTCAGTACTTC
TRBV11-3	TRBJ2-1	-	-	CASSLDTAFPNEQFF	TGTGCCAGCAGCTTAGACACGGCCTTTCCCAATGAGCAGTTCTTC
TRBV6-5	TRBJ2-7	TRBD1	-	CASRETGDYEQYF	TGTGCCAGCAGAGAAACAGGGGATTACGAGCAGTACTTC
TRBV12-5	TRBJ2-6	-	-	CASATGGSYPGANVLTF	TGTGCTAGTGCCACAGGAGGTTCTTACCCTGGGGCCAACGTCCTGACTTTC
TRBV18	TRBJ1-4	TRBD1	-	CASSRTGATNEKLFF	TGTGCCAGCTCCCGGACAGGGGCAACGAATGAAAAACTGTTTTTT
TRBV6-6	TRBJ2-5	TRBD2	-	CASSYSAGGMKTQYF	TGTGCCAGCAGTTACTCTGCGGGGGGCATGAAGACCCAGTACTTC
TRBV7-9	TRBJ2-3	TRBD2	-	CASTSRLATQYF	TGTGCCAGCACCTCCAGACTAGCAACGCAGTATTTT